This T cell receptor (beta chain) emerged from a study of blood T cell repertoires in COVID-19. At the level of the study: Material from acute and convalescent COVID-19 was sourced from the United States, Italy and Spain. T cells, B-cell-depleted T cells, or PBMCs provided the cDNA or gDNA that served as material.

Per the study methods: Amplification of reference gene primers was used by the study to estimate nucleated cell counts. Sequencing used immunoSEQ multiplex PCR; TCRdb keeps in-frame clones, though not all of them. The D gene and trimming were derived from the DNA, and the V and J assignments and clone size from that table. The table has 250,000 to 400,000 clones, around 88% seen once. Enrollment of patients from Seattle took place during active infection, with longitudinal follow-up. The germline CDR1 and CDR2 sequences are MNHEY and SVGEGT. V lost 0 bases, J lost 3 bases, and 2 bases stayed unmatched. This CDR3 spans 15 amino acids.

The rearrangement joins TRBV6-2 or TRBV6-3 to TRBJ2-1; 7 positions match TRBD2. This TCR was recovered from a woman in her twenties or thirties with COVID-19, enrolled during active disease. The sequencing input was peripheral blood. The CDR3 loop reads CASSYSGGVYNEQFF. The CDR3 DNA is TGTGCCAGCAGTTACTCGGGGGGGGTCTACAATGAGCAGTTCTTC.